The entry below describes one T cell receptor (beta chain). Its antigen is undetermined. This specimen comes from a study of cytomegalovirus exposure and HLA in healthy donors. Findings of the study overall: Several top significant clusters appeared, in a later analysis, to be linked to common viral pathogens.

The donors comprised healthy bone marrow donors. PCR used 60 Vbeta primers and 13 Jbeta primers. Sequencing used immunoSEQ multiplex PCR; TCRdb keeps in-frame clones, though not all of them. The table includes 190,000 or so clones, 75% to 90% detected once. The clonotype originates from a man aged 50 to 59 in good health and CMV-seronegative. Sequencing was carried out using PBMCs.

The CDR3 nucleotides read TGTGCCAGCAGTGGCCGGGACAGGGGAAACAATGAGCAGTTCTTC. Translated: CASSGRDRGNNEQFF. This sequence joins TRBV6-1 and TRBJ2-1; 10 bases align to TRBD1. Trimming cost V 4 bases and J 5 bases; bases outside gene matches: 5. The CDR3 consists of 15 residues. Germline assignment: CDR1 MNHNS and CDR2 SASEGT.